This T cell receptor (beta chain) stems from a study of T cells in Graves' hyperthyroidism and ophthalmopathy. TCR beta CDR3 regions were amplified from RNA. HTBI primers drove first-round RT-PCR of the TCR CDR3. TCRdb processed the multiplex PCR reads anew with MiXCR; each CDR3 protein has one entry. Among 310,000 or so distinct CDR3 sequences listed, about 17% were seen once. The CDR3 runs to 16 residues. With V trimmed by 6 bases and J by 0 bases, 11 bases remained unmatched. This clonotype was observed many times. The V and J genes are TRBV6-7 and TRBJ2-7, with TRBD1 matching 7 bases. TRBV6-7 qualifies as an ORF whose function is uncertain. The TCR originated in an older woman with Graves' ophthalmopathy. Sequences were obtained from blood. The DNA for the CDR3 is TGTGCCAGCAGCACAGGGACAGCCCGAAACTCCTACGAGCAGTACTTC. It codes for CASSTGTARNSYEQYF.